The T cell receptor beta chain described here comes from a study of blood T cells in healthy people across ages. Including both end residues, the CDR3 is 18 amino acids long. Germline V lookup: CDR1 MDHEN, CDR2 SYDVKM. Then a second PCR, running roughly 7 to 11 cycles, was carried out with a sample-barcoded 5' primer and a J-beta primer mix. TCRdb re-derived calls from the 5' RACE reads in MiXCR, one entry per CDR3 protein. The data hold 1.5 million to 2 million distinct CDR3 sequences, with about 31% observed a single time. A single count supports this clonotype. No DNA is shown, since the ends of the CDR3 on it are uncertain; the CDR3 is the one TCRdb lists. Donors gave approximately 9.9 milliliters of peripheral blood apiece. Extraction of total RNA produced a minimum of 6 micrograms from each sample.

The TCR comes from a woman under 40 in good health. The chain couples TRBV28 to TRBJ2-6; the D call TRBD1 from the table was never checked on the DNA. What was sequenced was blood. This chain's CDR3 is CASSLWGTGSSGANVPTF.